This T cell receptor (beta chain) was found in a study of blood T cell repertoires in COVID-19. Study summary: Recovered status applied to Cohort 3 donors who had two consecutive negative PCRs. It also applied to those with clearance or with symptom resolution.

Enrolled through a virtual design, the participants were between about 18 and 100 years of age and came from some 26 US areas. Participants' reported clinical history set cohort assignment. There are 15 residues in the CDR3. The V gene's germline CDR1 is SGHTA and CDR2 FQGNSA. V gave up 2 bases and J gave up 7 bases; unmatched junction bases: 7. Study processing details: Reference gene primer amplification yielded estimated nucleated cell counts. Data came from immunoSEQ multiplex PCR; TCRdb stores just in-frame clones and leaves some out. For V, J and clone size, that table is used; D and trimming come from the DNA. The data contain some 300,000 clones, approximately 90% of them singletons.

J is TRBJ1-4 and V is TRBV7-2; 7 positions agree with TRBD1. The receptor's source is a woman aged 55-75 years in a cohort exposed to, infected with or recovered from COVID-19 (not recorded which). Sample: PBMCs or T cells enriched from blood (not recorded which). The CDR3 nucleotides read TGTGCCAGCAGCTTAAGACAGGGTTCACGTGAAAAACTGTTTTTT. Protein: CASSLRQGSREKLFF.